This T cell receptor beta chain was observed in a study of Ad26.COV2.S vaccination and SARS-CoV-2 variants. As for the study in general: This donor came from the COV1001 trial of Ad26.COV2.S. Once or twice, 56 days apart, Ad26.COV2.S was delivered intramuscularly. General observations from the study: Reportedly, spike-specific CD8+ and CD4+ T cell responses achieved substantial breadth once vaccination had taken place.

Note on this clone: Its antigen is not known.

The table came from immunoSEQ multiplex PCR; TCRdb's copy has only in-frame clones and leaves some out. The table includes under 250,000 clones, around 85% detected once. Germline CDR1 and CDR2: SGDLS and YYNGEE. This CDR3 spans 16 amino acids. V was cut by 4 bases and J by 4 bases, with 15 bases left in between. Stated treatment: some 20 received Ad26.COV2.S at low or high dose, single or two shots; 5 received placebo; per-sample allocation not given. Repertoires come from day 63 after the first vaccine or placebo injection. Spike of the Wuhan-strain SARS-CoV-2 was expressed by an Ad26 vector, which formed the vaccine.

V and J are TRBV9 and TRBJ1-6; no clear D gene. The specimen was peripheral blood, collected in a trial of Ad26.COV2.S vaccine versus placebo. The clonotype originates from a person aged 18 to 59 who received the Ad26.COV2.S COVID-19 vaccine or a placebo. The CDR3 loop is CASSPSPRAYNSPLHF. CDR3 in DNA: TGTGCCAGCAGCCCATCCCCGAGGGCTTATAATTCACCCCTCCACTTT.